This T cell receptor (beta chain) was captured in a study of cytomegalovirus exposure and HLA in healthy donors. Study outcomes and limitations: Rarity marked most TCR sequences, yet some public TCRs occurred in many donors. Some TCR beta chains (164 of them) were listed as cytomegalovirus-associated.

Method: immunoSEQ multiplex PCR; TCRdb's copy keeps in-frame clones and lacks some. The data show some 250,000 clones, 90% seen once. To note about this clone: As yet, its antigen is unknown.

The TCR was taken from a woman younger than 35 in good health and CMV-seronegative. Sequencing was carried out using PBMCs.

The CDR3 protein is CASRLTGFGVYSNQPQHF. In nucleotides, the CDR3 is TGTGCCAGCAGACTCACAGGGTTTGGAGTTTATAGCAATCAGCCCCAGCATTTT. The genes are TRBV27 and TRBJ1-5; possible D gene TRBD1, 6 bases. Trimming removed 6 bases at V and 0 bases at J, with 21 bases between. Germline values: CDR1 MNHEY, CDR2 SMNVEV (reference sequence). CDR3 length equals 18 residues.